This entry describes one TCR beta chain. Sorting was done in triplicate for each CD8+ T cell subset (about 330,000 cells each). The data are from a study of CXCR3-negative and CXCR3-positive naive CD8 T cells. Germline lookup yields CDR1 SGHTA and CDR2 FQGNSA. This CDR3 contains 16 residues. Libraries of TRB cDNA were made by 5' RACE and carried UMIs. Each CDR3 protein gets one entry in TCRdb, which reprocessed the 5' RACE reads and gives no DNA. This sample's clone table lists about 57,000 distinct CDR3 sequences. The specimen was memory CD8+ T cells from blood. The chain combines TRBV7-2 with TRBJ2-5; no DNA is available, so the TRBD1 call from TCRdb remains unchecked. The source is a human donor in good health. Some clones in this sample may be carry-over from other donors' samples. CDR3 residues: CASSLAAPGGQETQYF.